This is a list of T cell receptor beta chains from one sample in a study of OX40 agonist ivuxolimab in advanced cancers. Produced via immunoSEQ multiplex PCR; TCRdb's table is partial and in-frame only. This sample has 50,000 to 60,000 clones, with 82% found just once. Specimen: CD4+ or CD8+ T cells sorted from blood, collected in a trial of the OX40 agonist ivuxolimab. The source is an adult with an advanced solid tumor such as melanoma, head and neck, liver or kidney cancer. Each CDR3 is given with its conserved first and last residue. Fields, in order: D gene, J gene, V gene, CDR3 DNA, CDR3 protein. D genes are given only for firm matches.

D gene: -; J gene: TRBJ1-5; V gene: TRBV7-9; CDR3 DNA: TGTGCCAGCACCGGGGGGGGCAATCAGCCCCAGCATTTT; CDR3 protein: CASTGGGNQPQHF
D gene: TRBD1; J gene: TRBJ2-7; V gene: TRBV5-1; CDR3 DNA: TGCGCCAGCAGCCCCAGGACAGGGATCCGCTACGAGCAGTACTTC; CDR3 protein: CASSPRTGIRYEQYF
D gene: TRBD2; J gene: TRBJ2-3; V gene: TRBV5-1; CDR3 DNA: TGCGCCAGCAGCTTGGGGAGCGGGAGTTCGCCAGATACGCAGTATTTT; CDR3 protein: CASSLGSGSSPDTQYF
D gene: -; J gene: TRBJ1-5; V gene: TRBV7-9; CDR3 DNA: TGTGCCAGCAGCTTGCTGGATAGCAATCAGCCCCAGCATTTT; CDR3 protein: CASSLLDSNQPQHF
D gene: -; J gene: TRBJ1-1; V gene: TRBV16; CDR3 DNA: TGTGCCAGCAGCCAAATTAGGACTGAAGCTTTCTTT; CDR3 protein: CASSQIRTEAFF
D gene: -; J gene: TRBJ1-6; V gene: TRBV11-2; CDR3 DNA: TGTGCCAGCAGCGAACCAGGACTCCCTCTCCACTTT; CDR3 protein: CASSEPGLPLHF
D gene: -; J gene: TRBJ2-7; V gene: TRBV5-8; CDR3 DNA: TGTGCCAGCAGCTTCAGGCTAGCGATTACCTACGAGCAGTACTTC; CDR3 protein: CASSFRLAITYEQYF
D gene: TRBD1; J gene: TRBJ2-5; V gene: TRBV18; CDR3 DNA: TGTGCCAGCTCAGGCAACAGGGGAGACAGCGAGACCCAGTACTTC; CDR3 protein: CASSGNRGDSETQYF
D gene: -; J gene: TRBJ2-1; V gene: TRBV11-3; CDR3 DNA: TGTGCCAGCACCCAAGAGACAGAAAATGAGCAGTTCTTC; CDR3 protein: CASTQETENEQFF
D gene: -; J gene: TRBJ2-5; V gene: TRBV14; CDR3 DNA: TGTGCCAGCAGAACAGGGCCAATAAGCGGCTACTTC; CDR3 protein: CASRTGPISGYF
D gene: -; J gene: TRBJ1-2; V gene: TRBV19; CDR3 DNA: TGTGCCTCCCGATCAGGGACAAACTATGGCTACACCTTC; CDR3 protein: CASRSGTNYGYTF
D gene: -; J gene: TRBJ2-2; V gene: TRBV7-8; CDR3 DNA: TGTGCCAGCAGCTTAGAGGTGGTCTGGGGCGCCGGGGAGCTGTTTTTT; CDR3 protein: CASSLEVVWGAGELFF
D gene: TRBD2; J gene: TRBJ2-1; V gene: TRBV18; CDR3 DNA: TGTGCCAGCTCACCACCTAATAGCGGGGGGGGTCCACGGAACAATGAGCAGTTCTTC; CDR3 protein: CASSPPNSGGGPRNNEQFF
D gene: -; J gene: TRBJ2-2; V gene: TRBV7-9; CDR3 DNA: TGTGCCAGCAGACCACTCGACTCCCGCGGGGAGCTGTTTTTT; CDR3 protein: CASRPLDSRGELFF
D gene: -; J gene: TRBJ2-1; V gene: TRBV29-1; CDR3 DNA: TGCAGCGTTGGGGGTAGGGGCAGGAGCTCCTACAATGAGCAGTTCTTC; CDR3 protein: CSVGGRGRSSYNEQFF
D gene: TRBD1; J gene: TRBJ1-6; V gene: TRBV19; CDR3 DNA: TGTGCCAGTAGTACCCAGGGGGGGTTTTCACCCCTCCACTTT; CDR3 protein: CASSTQGGFSPLHF
D gene: -; J gene: TRBJ1-1; V gene: TRBV7-9; CDR3 DNA: TGTGCCAGCGGGGGGAGGGGGAACACTGAAGCTTTCTTT; CDR3 protein: CASGGRGNTEAFF
D gene: TRBD2; J gene: TRBJ2-1; V gene: TRBV7-9; CDR3 DNA: TGTGCCAGCAGCGATAGCGGGAGCTCCTACAATGAGCAGTTCTTC; CDR3 protein: CASSDSGSSYNEQFF